The T cell receptor (beta chain) under discussion was sequenced for a study of tissue T cells after allogeneic stem cell transplantation. Notes on the study in general: Across patients, clones rarely overlapped, yet motif clusters were shared tissue-specifically. In patients and mice, blood and spleen missed much of tissue repertoire. Anatomically similar tissues had similar TCR repertoires within each patient.

About this clone: Its antigen is not known. Gene names and germline match the mouse.

Sequenced by immunoSEQ multiplex PCR; TCRdb stores in-frame clones only, minus some. The table includes 3,000 or so clones, 45% to 55% detected once. As for time point: mouse harvest day 14 after allogeneic transplant. Tail vein injection delivered 10^7 T-cell-depleted bone marrow cells and 10^6 splenic CD5+ T cells. Mice had MHC-mismatched B6 into BALB/c GVHD, sampled day 7 or 14. The TCR comes from a female BALB/c mouse given C57BL/6 T cells with graft-versus-host disease after an allogeneic hematopoietic cell transplant. Sequencing was performed on lymph node tissue.

The sequenced CDR3 bases are TGTGCCAGCTGGGGACATAACAACCAGGCTCCGCTT. Translated: CASWGHNNQAPL. The whole CDR3 sequence is CASWGHNNQAPLF. The chain couples TRBV12-1 to TRBJ1-5; D possibly corresponds to TRBD1 (6 bases). The CDR3 end lies 1 residue beyond the end of the read and is filled in from the germline J gene. Germline V gives CDR1 SGHSN, CDR2 HYEKVE. The V gene lost 5 bases and the J gene lost 0 bases, with 7 bases spanning the gap. The CDR3 extends over 13 amino acids.